The next 20 T cell receptor beta chains were all read from a single sample in a study of shared clonotypes between healthy human individuals. Libraries were prepared by immunoSEQ multiplex PCR; TCRdb keeps only in-frame clonotypes and omits some of them. The data contain some 500,000 clones, approximately 95% of them singletons. The sequenced sample consisted of naive CD4+ T cells sorted from blood. Described subset: CD45RA+ positively selected. These receptors originate from a woman aged 25 to 39 in good health.

The chain carries TRBV6-1 and TRBJ1-5; no firm D call. The CDR3 is 15 amino acids. The germline V gene encodes CDR1 MNHNS and CDR2 SASEGT. Trimming cost V 0 bases and J 7 bases, with 13 bases left between them. The CDR3 DNA follows: TGTGCCAGCAGTGAAGCGCGTGGGTTGAAGCAGCCCCAGCATTTT. The encoded protein is CASSEARGLKQPQHF.

The rearrangement joins TRBV28 to TRBJ2-1, with 7 positions matching TRBD2. CDR3 length equals 15 residues. J was trimmed by 5 bases and V by 3 bases; bases with no gene match: 7. From germline, CDR1 is MDHEN and CDR2 SYDVKM. CDR3 sequence (DNA): TGTGCCAGCAGTTTTGTGGGAGGGCCCCACAATGAGCAGTTCTTC. Protein product: CASSFVGGPHNEQFF.

This chain uses TRBV2 with TRBJ2-5; 9 positions agree with TRBD1. Judging by the DNA end, TRBJ2-7 fits better; the J call may be wrong. The CDR3 is 14 amino acids. Germline CDR1 reads SNHLY; CDR2 reads FYNNEI. In nucleotides, the CDR3 is TGTGCCAGCGCCTCGAGGGGACAGGGTTACGAGCAGTACTTC. Protein product: CASASRGQGYEQYF.

The chain combines TRBV28 with TRBJ1-4; 8 bases agree with TRBD1. CDR3 length: 12 amino acids. V lost 11 bases to trimming and J lost 11 bases; unmatched junction nucleotides: 10. In germline, CDR1 is MDHEN, CDR2 SYDVKM. The CDR3 DNA sequence: TGTGCCGTTGGACAGGGCCTTGGGAAACTGTTTTTT. It yields the protein CAVGQGLGKLFF.

The chain is built from TRBV5-1 and TRBJ2-3; TRBD1 matches 8 bases. Trimming at V came to 4 bases and at J to 6 bases, leaving 13 bases not matched to a gene. The CDR3 contains 16 residues. Germline loops: CDR1 SGHRS, CDR2 YFSETQ. CDR3 sequence: CASSPRRGTGSDTQYF. The CDR3 DNA follows: TGCGCCAGCAGCCCAAGGCGTGGGACAGGTTCCGATACGCAGTATTTT.

The chain combines TRBV28 with TRBJ2-7, with D possibly being TRBD1 or TRBD2 (5 bases each). Germline loops: CDR1 MDHEN, CDR2 SYDVKM. Trimming removed 3 bases from V and 2 bases from J, with 11 bases in between. This CDR3 comprises 14 residues. CDR3: CASSFSGSPYEQYF. CDR3 in DNA: TGTGCCAGCAGTTTCTCAGGGAGTCCCTACGAGCAGTACTTC.

This clone was observed a single time. This chain uses TRBV5-8 with TRBJ2-5, with 7 bases fitting TRBD1. With V trimmed by 4 bases and J by 2 bases, 11 bases remained unmatched. The CDR3 runs to 16 residues. The germline V gene has CDR1 SGHTS and CDR2 YDEGEE. Here the CDR3 reads CASSPRPGQLQETQYF. As DNA, the CDR3 is TGTGCCAGCAGCCCCCGCCCGGGACAGCTTCAAGAGACCCAGTACTTC.

This rearrangement joins TRBV28 to TRBJ1-5; D gene unclear. Per germline, CDR1 MDHEN and CDR2 SYDVKM. Trimming cost V 3 bases and J 1 base, with 16 bases left between them. The CDR3 covers 17 residues. CDR3 coding DNA: TGTGCCAGCAGTTTGGCCCGCCTGAGGAAAAGCAATCAGCCCCAGCATTTT. This codes for CASSLARLRKSNQPQHF.

This chain connects TRBV5-6 to TRBJ1-1; D unresolved. Trimming took 5 bases from V and 11 from J, leaving 16 bases between them. The CDR3 is made up of 12 amino acids. CDR1 and CDR2 from the germline V gene are SGHDT and YYEEEE. This CDR3 reads CASSPIGGVAFF. CDR3 sequence (DNA): TGTGCCAGCAGTCCCATAGGCGGCGTGGCTTTCTTT.

The chain carries TRBV7-9 and TRBJ1-4; no reliable D call. The CDR3 is 12 amino acids. V was cut by 2 bases and J by 2 bases, with 0 bases left in between. From germline, CDR1 is SEHNR and CDR2 FQNEAQ (reference sequence). CDR3 loop: CASSLTNEKLFF. The CDR3 coding sequence is TGTGCCAGCAGCTTAACTAATGAAAAACTGTTTTTT.

This chain joins TRBV5-8 and TRBJ2-1; D is perhaps TRBD1 or TRBD2 (5 bases each). CDR1 SGHTS and CDR2 YDEGEE come from the germline V gene. The CDR3 totals 14 residues. V lost 5 bases to trimming and J lost 2 bases, with 11 bases between them. The chain's CDR3 is CASRSRDAYNEQFF. The CDR3 nucleotides read TGTGCCAGCAGATCCCGGGACGCCTACAATGAGCAGTTCTTC.

The genes are TRBV5-1 and TRBJ2-3, with no clear D. The CDR3 covers 13 residues. Per germline, CDR1 SGHRS and CDR2 YFSETQ. Trimming took 2 bases from V and 4 from J, leaving 8 bases between them. The CDR3 DNA is TGCGCCAGCAGCTTCCAACAAGCAGATACGCAGTATTTT. Amino acid sequence: CASSFQQADTQYF.

The sample holds one count of this clone. This chain connects TRBV6-1 to TRBJ1-2; the D is unclear. CDR1 and CDR2 from the germline V gene are MNHNS and SASEGT. Trimming shortened V by 0 bases and J by 3 bases, and 5 bases separated the two germline ends. There are 13 residues in the CDR3. The CDR3 loop reads CASSEADDYGYTF. The CDR3 region has the DNA TGTGCCAGCAGTGAAGCCGACGACTATGGCTACACCTTC.

This clone was found once. The DNA for the CDR3 is TGTGCCAGCAGCTTAATGGGCGGGAGAACAGATACGCAGTATTTT. Protein: CASSLMGGRTDTQYF. The chain carries TRBV7-2 and TRBJ2-3, with 7 bases lining up with TRBD2. Germline V gene sequence: CDR1 SGHTA, CDR2 FQGNSA. The V gene end was trimmed by 2 bases and the J gene end by 3 bases; junction bases not matched to a gene: 5. The CDR3 runs to 15 residues. Full variable domain (missing parts from reference TRBV7-2 and TRBJ2-3): GAGVSQSPSNKVTEKGKDVELRCDPISGHTALYWYRQSLGQGLEFLIYFQGNSAPDKSGLPSDRFSAERTGGSVSTLTIQRTQQEDSAVYLCASSLMGGRTDTQYFGPGTRLTVL.

This chain connects TRBV10-3 to TRBJ2-1; TRBD2 aligns across 8 bases. This CDR3 spans 15 amino acids. Looked up from germline, CDR1 is ENHRY and CDR2 is SYGVKD. V gave up 6 bases and J gave up 6 bases; unmatched junction bases: 10. For the CDR3, the DNA is TGTGCCATCAGCGGGGCCGGGACTAGGGGCAATGAGCAGTTCTTC. Translation: CAISGAGTRGNEQFF.

The chain carries TRBV28 and TRBJ2-1; no firm D call. Germline CDR1 reads MDHEN; CDR2 reads SYDVKM. The length of the CDR3 is 12 residues. The V and J ends lost 10 bases and 2 bases respectively, with 9 bases between them. CDR3 nucleotide sequence: TGTGCCACCGCCCTTCCCTACAATGAGCAGTTCTTC. It yields the protein CATALPYNEQFF. The entire variable domain, with the rest obtained from reference TRBV28 and TRBJ2-1, is as follows: DVKVTQSSRYLVKRTGEKVFLECVQDMDHENMFWYRQDPGLGLRLIYFSYDVKMKEKGDIPEGYSVSREKKERFSLILESASTNQTSMYLCATALPYNEQFFGPGTRLTVL.

This clone was observed a single time. The chain is built from TRBV4-1 and TRBJ2-1, with D maybe TRBD1 (6 bases). V dropped 1 base and J dropped 6 bases, with 19 bases sitting between them. The V gene's germline CDR1 is MGHRA and CDR2 YSYEKL. CDR3 length: 17 residues. The DNA for the CDR3 is TGCGCCAGCAGCCAAGTCTGGGGGCGCCGTATTTTCAATGAGCAGTTCTTC. Translation gives CASSQVWGRRIFNEQFF.

Comment on this clone: Other DNA sequences in this sample translate to the same CDR3. The chain employs TRBV7-9 and TRBJ2-7; 11 positions match TRBD2. Germline assignment: CDR1 SEHNR and CDR2 FQNEAQ (reference sequence). V shed 4 bases and J 1 base; nucleotides not matched to a gene: 3. The CDR3 covers 15 residues. The CDR3 sequence is CASSSTSGSSYEQYF. As DNA, the CDR3 is TGTGCCAGCAGCTCCACTAGCGGGAGTTCCTACGAGCAGTACTTC.

The chain uses TRBV21-1 and TRBJ2-7. TRBV21-1 is a documented pseudogene. The CDR3 length is 14 residues. The CDR3 region is CASSRPFRCYEQYF. As DNA, the CDR3 is TGTGCCAGCAGCCGACCATTTCGGTGTTACGAGCAGTACTTC.

The CDR3 DNA is TGTGCCAGCAGACGCAATAGCGGGAGTGGGACCGGGGAGCTGTTTTTT. This gives the protein CASRRNSGSGTGELFF. The J gene is TRBJ2-2, the V gene TRBV7-2, with 9 bases matching TRBD2. With 6 bases clipped from V and 5 bases from J, the junction kept 10 bases outside the gene matches. Germline V gene sequence: CDR1 SGHTA, CDR2 FQGNSA. The CDR3 covers 16 residues.